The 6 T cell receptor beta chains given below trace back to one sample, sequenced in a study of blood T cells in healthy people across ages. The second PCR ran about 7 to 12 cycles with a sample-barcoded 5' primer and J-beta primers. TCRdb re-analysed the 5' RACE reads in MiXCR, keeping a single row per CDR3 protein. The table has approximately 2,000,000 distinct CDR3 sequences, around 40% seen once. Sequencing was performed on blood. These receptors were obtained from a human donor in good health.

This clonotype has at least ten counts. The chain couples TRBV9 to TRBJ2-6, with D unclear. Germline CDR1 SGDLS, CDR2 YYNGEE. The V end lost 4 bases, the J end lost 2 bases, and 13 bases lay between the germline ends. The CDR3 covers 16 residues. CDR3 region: CASSPLPGAGANVLTF. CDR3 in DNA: TGTGCCAGCAGCCCTCTCCCTGGGGCTGGGGCCAACGTCCTGACTTTC.

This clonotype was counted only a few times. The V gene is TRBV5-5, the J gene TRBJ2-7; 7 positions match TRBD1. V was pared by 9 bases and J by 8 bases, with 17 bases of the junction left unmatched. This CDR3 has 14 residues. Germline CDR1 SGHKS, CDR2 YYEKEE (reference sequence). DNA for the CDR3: TGTGCCATCAAAACCGAATTATGGGACAGCAAGCAGTACTTC. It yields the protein CAIKTELWDSKQYF.

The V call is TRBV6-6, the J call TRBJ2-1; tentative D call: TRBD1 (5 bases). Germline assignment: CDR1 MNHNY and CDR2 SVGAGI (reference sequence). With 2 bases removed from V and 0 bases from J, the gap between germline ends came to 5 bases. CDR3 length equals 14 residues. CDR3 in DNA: TGTGCCAGCAGTTACCAGGGCTCCTACAATGAGCAGTTCTTC. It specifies CASSYQGSYNEQFF.

CDR3 nucleotide sequence: TGCAGCGCCGAGGGCAGGGGAGGCCCAGATACGCAGTATTTT. Translated: CSAEGRGGPDTQYF. The chain employs TRBV29-1 and TRBJ2-3; D tentatively fits TRBD1 or TRBD2 (6 bases each). CDR1 is SQVTM, CDR2 ANQGSEA, per germline. This CDR3 region has 14 residues. V dropped 7 bases and J dropped 4 bases, with 18 bases sitting between them.

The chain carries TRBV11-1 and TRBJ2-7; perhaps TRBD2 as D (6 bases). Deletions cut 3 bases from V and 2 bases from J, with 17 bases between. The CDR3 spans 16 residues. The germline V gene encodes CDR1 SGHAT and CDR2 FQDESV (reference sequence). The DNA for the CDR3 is TGTGCCAGCAGCTTCAGGGACTCATTAGGCACCTACGAGCAGTACTTC. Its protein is CASSFRDSLGTYEQYF.

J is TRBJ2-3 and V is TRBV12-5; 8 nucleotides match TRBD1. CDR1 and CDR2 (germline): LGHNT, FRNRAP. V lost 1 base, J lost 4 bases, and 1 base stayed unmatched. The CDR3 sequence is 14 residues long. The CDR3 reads CASGLGGQADTQYF. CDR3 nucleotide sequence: TGTGCTAGTGGTTTGGGGGGACAGGCAGATACGCAGTATTTT.